This T cell receptor (beta chain) was obtained from a study of T cell repertoires in cytomegalovirus infection (dated by TCRdb to the late 2010s). Background on the whole study: The HLA type of each donor mattered for the analysis, because public TCR beta signatures pointed to carriage of CMV infection along with the matching HLA type.

In the germline V gene, CDR1 corresponds to MDHEN and CDR2 to SYDVKM. V is pared back by 8 bases and J by 2 bases, with 21 bases lying between the germline termini. The CDR3, from cysteine to phenylalanine, totals 16 residues. The retained sequence is limited to the CDR3, 48 bases, with the frame set at the first base. This clonotype was counted between two and nine times. Its antigen is not yet known. One base away there is no much larger clone; base qualities are not given. Sequencing relied on an Illumina HiSeq 1500. TCRdb took the public reads, trimmed them with fastp at Q25, ran MiXCR for clone calling and kept in-frame beta chains. Duplicate CDR3 protein sequences are folded into a single record with the most common DNA and genes. This sample holds roughly 200,000 distinct CDR3 sequences; about 17% were observed only once. The ten largest clones add up to 20% to 25% of the sample. Beyond this particular receptor, the publication reports: The ex vivo response was dominated by HLA-C-restricted CMV-specific TCR beta clonotypes, which also provided the single most frequent clonotype in two of eight donors. In both this cohort and an independent cohort of more than 350 donors, the cumulative frequency of public TCR beta family members distinguished carriers of CMV infection plus the relevant HLA type.

This clonotype originated in a human donor in good health (CMV status not recorded). Some clones in this sample may be carry-over from other donors' samples. Sequencing used CD8+ T cells from PBMCs. The rearrangement joined TRBV28 to TRBJ1-2, with TRBD1 tentatively as D gene (5 bases match). The DNA sequence is as follows: TGTGCCAGCCTACACGAGGGGAGGGCGGCGAACTATGGCTACACCTTC. This gives the protein CASLHEGRAANYGYTF.